Presented here are 30 T cell receptor beta chains from one specimen sequenced in a study of post-analysis software for immune sequencing data. Study-level findings and limits: Four or five TRBV segments were more frequent in patients than controls; TRBV5-6, TRBV5-1 and TRBV20-1 belonged to this group.

Prepared TCR beta cDNA libraries contained unique molecular identifiers. One entry per CDR3 protein, called by TCRdb with MiXCR from the PCR reads. The sample has under 650,000 distinct CDR3 sequences; about 44% are singletons. The antigens of these receptors remain unknown. Sequences were obtained from blood. Receptor source: a girl aged 10 to 17 with multiple sclerosis.

The CDR3 region is CASSNLQANEKLFF. The CDR3 DNA sequence: TGCGCCAGCAGCAACCTGCAGGCTAATGAAAAACTGTTTTTT. The chain uses TRBV4-1 and TRBJ1-4; D not resolved. Trimming cost V 5 bases and J 3 bases, with 10 bases left between them. This CDR3 region has 14 residues. CDR1 is MGHRA, CDR2 YSYEKL, per germline.

CDR3: CASSVRPLADTQYF. CDR3 sequence (DNA): TGCGCCAGCAGCGTAAGGCCCCTGGCAGATACGCAGTATTTT. The chain carries TRBV5-1 and TRBJ2-3, with no clear D. Germline CDR1 reads SGHRS; CDR2 reads YFSETQ. The CDR3 is 14 amino acids. With 4 bases removed from V and 4 bases from J, the gap between germline ends came to 13 bases.

This clonotype was picked up a small number of times. The chain carries TRBV7-2 and TRBJ1-5; D remains unclear. V was pared by 4 bases and J by 7 bases, with 14 bases between. Germline CDR1 and CDR2: SGHTA and FQGNSA. The CDR3 has 14 amino acids. CDR3 nucleotides: TGTGCCAGCAGCTCGGGAAGGGCGCAGCAGCCCCAGCATTTT. It translates to CASSSGRAQQPQHF.

This chain links TRBV7-8 with TRBJ1-5; D is ambiguous. Germline V lookup: CDR1 SGHVS, CDR2 FQNEAQ. The V and J ends lost 5 bases and 1 base respectively, with 12 bases between them. The CDR3 runs to 15 residues. The CDR3 sequence: CASSPKRISNQPQHF. The CDR3 coding sequence is TGTGCCAGCAGCCCCAAGCGGATAAGCAATCAGCCCCAGCATTTT.

Notes on this clonotype: A much larger clone differs from this one at a single base, so this may be a read error. The chain has TRBV4-1 and TRBJ2-3, with D unclear. CDR1 and CDR2 (germline): MGHRA, YSYEKL. The CDR3 extends over 13 amino acids. CDR3 DNA: TGCACCAGCAGCCGATACTACACAGATACGCAGTATTTT. As protein: CTSSRYYTDTQYF.

This clonotype was seen more than once but under ten times. The chain links TRBV11-2 to TRBJ2-5, with a possible D match to TRBD2 (6 bases). The CDR3 totals 16 residues. CDR1 and CDR2 (germline): SGHAT, FQNNGV. V was clipped by 5 bases and J by 2 bases, with 18 bases between them. CDR3 sequence: CASSIKTSYGQETQYF. The CDR3 DNA reads TGTGCCAGCAGCATAAAAACTAGCTACGGTCAAGAGACCCAGTACTTC. Complete variable domain (other parts from reference TRBV11-2 and TRBJ2-5): EAGVAQSPRYKIIEKRQSVAFWCNPISGHATLYWYQQILGQGPKLLIQFQNNGVVDDSQLPKDRFSAERLKGVDSTLKIQPAKLEDSAVYLCASSIKTSYGQETQYFGPGTRLLVL.

This clonotype showed up just a few times. The rearrangement joins TRBV12-3 or TRBV12-4 to TRBJ1-1; D is ambiguous. V dropped 5 bases and J dropped 5 bases, with 15 bases sitting between them. This CDR3 region has 14 residues. CDR3 bases: TGTGCCAGCAGTCGTCGGGCCCCGAGGACTGAAGCTTTCTTT. Amino acid sequence: CASSRRAPRTEAFF.

This chain uses TRBV20-1 with TRBJ2-1; the D gene could be TRBD1 or TRBD2 (5 bases each). V was clipped by 3 bases and J by 9 bases, with 12 bases between them. Germline CDR1 DFQATT, CDR2 SNEGSKA (reference sequence). This CDR3 region has 12 residues. CDR3 nucleotide sequence: TGCAGTGCTAGGAGAGGGGCGGGTGAGCAGTTCTTC. Translation: CSARRGAGEQFF.

This chain links TRBV5-5 with TRBJ1-1; D not certain. This CDR3 contains 14 residues. Trimming shortened V by 6 bases and J by 0 bases, and 12 bases separated the two germline ends. Germline V gene lookup returns CDR1 SGHKS and CDR2 YYEKEE (reference sequence). CDR3 DNA sequence: TGTGCCAGCACCTTTGAGGCCATGAACACTGAAGCTTTCTTT. Translated: CASTFEAMNTEAFF.

This chain joins TRBV12-3 or TRBV12-4 and TRBJ2-4, with D possibly matching TRBD2 (5 bases). The CDR3 totals 15 residues. V was cut by 6 bases and J by 0 bases, with 12 bases left in between. The chain's CDR3 is CASRVTGLAKNIQYF. DNA of the CDR3: TGTGCCAGCAGGGTAACCGGACTAGCCAAAAACATTCAGTACTTC.

This rearrangement joins TRBV5-1 to TRBJ1-1; D is possibly TRBD1 (6 bases). Trimming shortened V by 5 bases and J by 0 bases, and 17 bases separated the two germline ends. The CDR3 runs to 16 residues. Germline CDR1 SGHRS, CDR2 YFSETQ. Here the CDR3 DNA reads TGCGCCAGCAGTTCCTCCCCGGACAGTTTGAACACTGAAGCTTTCTTT. It specifies CASSSSPDSLNTEAFF.

This chain uses TRBV12-3 or TRBV12-4 with TRBJ2-1, with D possibly being TRBD2 (5 bases). V shed 5 bases and J shed 6 bases, with 14 bases lying between them. The CDR3 extends over 14 amino acids. CDR3 sequence: CASSRSGAFNEQFF. As DNA, the CDR3 is TGTGCCAGCAGTCGGAGCGGAGCATTCAATGAGCAGTTCTTC.

The genes are TRBV20-1 and TRBJ1-2; perhaps TRBD1 as D (5 bases). Germline values: CDR1 DFQATT, CDR2 SNEGSKA (reference sequence). V was clipped by 0 bases and J by 2 bases, with 10 bases between them. There are 14 residues in the CDR3. The CDR3 sequence is CSAREGLLNYGYTF. CDR3 in DNA: TGCAGTGCTAGAGAGGGGCTCCTGAACTATGGCTACACCTTC.

This clonotype was observed many times. This chain connects TRBV4-1 to TRBJ2-3; 11 nucleotides agree with TRBD2. V lost 4 bases, J lost 0 bases, and 3 bases stayed unmatched. In germline, CDR1 is MGHRA, CDR2 YSYEKL. There are 16 residues in the CDR3. CDR3 bases: TGCGCCAGCAGCCCGGGACTAGCGGCTAGCACAGATACGCAGTATTTT. It is translated as CASSPGLAASTDTQYF.

Note on this clonotype: One end of the junction is discordant with germline, which a read error may explain. The chain couples TRBV20-1 to TRBJ2-5, with D uncertain. Germline CDR1 and CDR2: DFQATT and SNEGSKA (reference sequence). The CDR3 is 14 residues long. CDR3 nucleotides: TGCAGTGCTAGAGATCCCAGAGCCCAAGAGACCCGGTACTTC. As protein: CSARDPRAQETRYF.

The chain links TRBV30 to TRBJ2-7, with D possibly matching TRBD2 (6 bases). Trimming took 0 bases from V and 7 from J, leaving 16 bases between them. The CDR3 sequence is 14 residues long. The V gene's germline CDR1 is GTSNPN and CDR2 SVGIG (reference sequence). As DNA, the CDR3 is TGTGCCTGGAGTGTAACTTCGACTAGTGGGGAGCAGTACTTC. It translates to CAWSVTSTSGEQYF.

V and J are TRBV27 and TRBJ2-1; D gene ambiguous. The length of the CDR3 is 15 residues. The germline gives CDR1 MNHEY, CDR2 SMNVEV (reference sequence). Trimming removed 3 bases at V and 5 bases at J, with 14 bases between. The CDR3 is CASSFGAPRNNEQFF. As DNA, the CDR3 is TGTGCCAGCAGTTTCGGCGCGCCAAGAAACAATGAGCAGTTCTTC.

The chain uses TRBV7-9 and TRBJ2-1; TRBD2 aligns across 14 bases. J lost 10 bases, V lost 8 bases, and 10 bases had no gene match. This CDR3 contains 15 residues. The V gene's germline CDR1 is SEHNR and CDR2 FQNEAQ (reference sequence). CDR3 coding DNA: TGTGCCAGCGACTTAGTTGGACTAGCGGGAGGAGAGCAGTTCTTC. Its translation: CASDLVGLAGGEQFF.

The chain combines TRBV3-1 with TRBJ2-4, with a tentative D call TRBD1 (6 bases). The tail of the sequence fits TRBJ2-7 better, so the J call may be wrong. The CDR3 consists of 17 residues. CDR1 is LGHDT, CDR2 YNNKEL, per germline (reference sequence). This CDR3 is CASSPRDRLGNPYEQYF. CDR3 nucleotides: TGTGCCAGCAGCCCAAGAGACAGGCTCGGGAACCCCTACGAGCAGTACTTC.

This clonotype was seen just once. V usage is TRBV3-1 and J usage is TRBJ2-7; no reliable D call. Trimming took off 3 bases at V and 3 bases at J, with 6 bases between the two ends. The CDR3 totals 12 residues. Germline-derived CDR1 and CDR2 are LGHDT and YNNKEL (reference sequence). DNA for the CDR3: TGTGCCAGCAGCCAGTGGATCTACGAGCAGTACTTC. Translation: CASSQWIYEQYF.

There are a few counts of this clonotype. V usage is TRBV29-1 and J usage is TRBJ1-5; 9 bases fit TRBD1. CDR1 is SQVTM, CDR2 ANQGSEA, per germline. J lost 2 bases, V lost 4 bases, and 0 bases had no gene match. CDR3 size: 13 residues. CDR3 residues: CSVGTGGNQPQHF. The CDR3 DNA reads TGCAGCGTTGGGACAGGGGGCAATCAGCCCCAGCATTTT. The full variable domain, with the rest looked up from reference TRBV29-1 and TRBJ1-5, is SAVISQKPSRDICQRGTSLTIQCQVDSQVTMMFWYRQQPGQSLTLIATANQGSEATYESGFVIDKFPISRPNLTFSTLTVSNMSPEDSSIYLCSVGTGGNQPQHFGDGTRLSIL.

The genes are TRBV12-3 or TRBV12-4 and TRBJ2-4; D is ambiguous. The V end lost 1 base, the J end lost 15 bases, and 16 bases lay between the germline ends. The CDR3 length is 13 residues. The CDR3 loop reads CASSLVPAGPRYF. The CDR3 DNA is TGTGCCAGCAGTTTAGTGCCGGCAGGCCCCCGGTACTTC.

CDR3 amino acids: CATSETSGRAETQYF. As DNA, the CDR3 is TGTGCCACCAGCGAGACTAGCGGGAGGGCGGAGACCCAGTACTTC. This chain uses TRBV24-1 with TRBJ2-5, with 14 bases fitting TRBD2. Germline trimming cut 7 bases from V and 5 bases from J; bases unmatched to any gene: 5. Germline CDR1 reads KGHDR; CDR2 reads SFDVKD. The CDR3 has 15 amino acids.

This rearrangement joins TRBV10-3 to TRBJ2-5, with D unresolved. The germline V and J ends were trimmed by 4 bases and 3 bases, with 9 bases remaining between them. Germline CDR1 reads ENHRY; CDR2 reads SYGVKD. CDR3 length equals 13 residues. The CDR3 here is CAISGSGEETQYF. In DNA form, the CDR3 reads TGTGCCATCAGTGGGTCGGGTGAAGAGACCCAGTACTTC.

As regards this clonotype: A much larger clone lies one base from this, so it may be a read error. The CDR3 coding sequence is TGCAGCGTAGATAGCGGGGGGGCCGGAAATGAGCAGTTCTTC. This gives the protein CSVDSGGAGNEQFF. The chain employs TRBV29-1 and TRBJ2-1; TRBD2 matches 11 bases. The germline V gene encodes CDR1 SQVTM and CDR2 ANQGSEA. After removal of 6 bases from V and 7 bases from J, the junction contained 8 bases not matched to a gene. This CDR3 spans 14 amino acids.

V usage is TRBV4-2 and J usage is TRBJ2-1; D is ambiguous. The CDR3 has 13 amino acids. The germline gives CDR1 LGHNA, CDR2 YNFKEQ. Between the trimmed V and J ends, which lost 0 bases and 13 bases, there was a span of 13 bases. The CDR3 sequence: CASSQDTARDQFF. In nucleotides, the CDR3 is TGTGCCAGCAGCCAAGATACGGCGAGAGACCAGTTCTTC.

This chain uses TRBV11-2 with TRBJ2-1, with D tentatively TRBD1 or TRBD2 (5 bases each). Trimming pared 5 bases from V and 5 bases from J, leaving 13 bases between. Germline lookup yields CDR1 SGHAT and CDR2 FQNNGV. This CDR3 is built from 14 residues. CDR3 in DNA: TGTGCCAGCAGCCGCCGGGGCTCTGACAATGAGCAGTTCTTC. Translation gives CASSRRGSDNEQFF.

This clonotype was seen more than once but under ten times. This chain uses TRBV7-9 with TRBJ2-3, with D possibly TRBD2 on 6 matching bases. The length of the CDR3 is 14 residues. V lost 1 base, J lost 2 bases, and 7 bases lay in between. Germline values: CDR1 SEHNR, CDR2 FQNEAQ (reference sequence). In DNA, the CDR3 is TGTGCCAGCAGCTTAGGCGGGATCACAGATACGCAGTATTTT. It encodes CASSLGGITDTQYF.

V and J are TRBV6-5 and TRBJ1-5; weak D call: TRBD1 (5 bases). The CDR3 sequence is 15 residues long. Germline lookup yields CDR1 MNHEY and CDR2 SVGAGI. Trimming removed 5 bases from V and 1 base from J, with 12 bases in between. This chain's CDR3 is CASSPVRGSNQPQHF. Here the CDR3 DNA reads TGTGCCAGCAGTCCCGTAAGGGGCAGCAATCAGCCCCAGCATTTT.

The chain has TRBV3-1 and TRBJ2-7; 9 bases line up with TRBD1. V was clipped by 4 bases and J by 2 bases; unmatched bases: 3. Per germline, CDR1 LGHDT and CDR2 YNNKEL (reference sequence). This CDR3 has 14 residues. The CDR3 region has the DNA TGTGCCAGCAGCCGGGACAGGGAGGCCTACGAGCAGTACTTC. Its protein is CASSRDREAYEQYF.